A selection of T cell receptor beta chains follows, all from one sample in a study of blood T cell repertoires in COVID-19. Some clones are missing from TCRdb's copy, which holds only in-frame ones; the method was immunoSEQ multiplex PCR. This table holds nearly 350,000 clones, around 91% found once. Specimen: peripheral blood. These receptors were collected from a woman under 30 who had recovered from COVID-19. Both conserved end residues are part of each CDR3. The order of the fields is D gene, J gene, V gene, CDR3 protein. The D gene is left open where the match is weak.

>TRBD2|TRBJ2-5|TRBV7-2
CASSPTSGSGETQYF
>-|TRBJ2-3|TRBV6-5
CASSLEEVSTDTQYF
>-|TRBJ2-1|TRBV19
CASSMSVNEQFF
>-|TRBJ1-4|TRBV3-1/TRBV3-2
CASGMGLLWEKLFF
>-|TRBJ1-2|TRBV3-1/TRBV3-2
CASRDTTGGKGYTF
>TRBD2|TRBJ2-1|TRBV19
CASSIARLAAEYNEQFF
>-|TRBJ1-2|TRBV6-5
CASSYYGRGNYGYTF
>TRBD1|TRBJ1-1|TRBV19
CASNRNTGVTTEAFF
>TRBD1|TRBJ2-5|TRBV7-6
CASSLVLDRQETQYF
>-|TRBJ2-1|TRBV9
CASSVNGGHNEQFF
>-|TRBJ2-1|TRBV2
CASRDLTYNEQFF
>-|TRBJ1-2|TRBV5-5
CASSLIGRDRGYTF
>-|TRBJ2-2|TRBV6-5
CASSLGLSNTGELFF
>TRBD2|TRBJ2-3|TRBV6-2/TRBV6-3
CASSYLTSGIADTQYF
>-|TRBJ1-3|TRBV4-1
CASSQSTGSGNTIYF
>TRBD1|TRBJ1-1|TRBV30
CAWTAGQGFTEAFF
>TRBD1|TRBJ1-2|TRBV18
CASSPSTGELSGYTF
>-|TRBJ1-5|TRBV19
CASSTGQSNQPQHF
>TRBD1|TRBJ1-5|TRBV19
CASRTGPHNQPQHF
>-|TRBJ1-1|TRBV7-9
CASSTGTREAFF
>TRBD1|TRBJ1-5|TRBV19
CASSRGTGVRSNQPQHF
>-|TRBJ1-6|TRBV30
CAWSGGDPLHF
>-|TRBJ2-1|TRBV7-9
CASSLDLGGGHNEQFF
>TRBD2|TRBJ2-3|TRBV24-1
CAVAKAGLADTQYF
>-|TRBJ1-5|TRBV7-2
CASSPQGTSNQPQHF
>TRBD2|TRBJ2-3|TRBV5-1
CASKREGGGDTQYF
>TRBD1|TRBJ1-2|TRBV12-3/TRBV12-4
CASSSGTGVGYTF
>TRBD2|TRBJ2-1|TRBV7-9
CASIVAGLALNEQFF
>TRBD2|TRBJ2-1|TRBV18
CASSRTSGSGSYNEQFF
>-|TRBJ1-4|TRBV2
CASSAESSNEKLFF
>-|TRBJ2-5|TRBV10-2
CASSDGHMYQETQYF
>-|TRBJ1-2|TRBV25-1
CASSESFGRGTGYTF
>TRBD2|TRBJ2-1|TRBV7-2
CASSSSGLAGVNEQFF
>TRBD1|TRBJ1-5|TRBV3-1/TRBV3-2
CASSQEGDSNQPQHF
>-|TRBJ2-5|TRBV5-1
CASSSPGETQYF
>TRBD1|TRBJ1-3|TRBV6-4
CASSPDRAGNTIYF
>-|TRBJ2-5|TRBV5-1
CASSTEGQAGTQYF
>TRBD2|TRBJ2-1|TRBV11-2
CASSLVLAGLNEQFF
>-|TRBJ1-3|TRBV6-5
CASSSTGTGNTIYF
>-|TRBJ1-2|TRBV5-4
CASSLPGTGYGYTF
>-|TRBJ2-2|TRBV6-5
CASGVAAHTGELFF